This TCR beta chain is from a study of CD8+CD57+ T cells in acquired aplastic anemia. Turning to this clonotype: This sequence may be a read error, since a much larger clone differs from it by one base.

Germline CDR1 reads SGDLS; CDR2 reads YYNGEE. This CDR3 is 15 amino acids long. For sequencing, patients were chosen who had shown expansion of CD8+CD57+ cells by flow cytometry. Genomic DNA templated the TCR beta VDJ and CDR3 profiling. TCRdb independently ran MiXCR on the reads; one entry per CDR3 protein. The sample records around 200,000 distinct CDR3 sequences, more than 55% being singletons. The source of this sequence is a human donor with aplastic anemia. The chain uses TRBV9 and TRBJ1-2; tentatively, D is TRBD1 (6 bases). The specimen sequenced was sorted CD4+, CD8+, or CD8+CD57+ T cells (not recorded which) from PBMCs. Here the CDR3 DNA reads TGTGCCAGCAGCGCACAGGGAGGACAGAACTATGGCTTCACCTTC. It codes for CASSAQGGQNYGFTF.